This T cell receptor (beta chain) is drawn from a study of shared clonotypes between healthy human individuals. Trimming took off 0 bases at V and 7 bases at J, with 10 bases between the two ends. Germline V gives CDR1 SNHLY, CDR2 FYNNEI. The CDR3 extends over 14 amino acids. Libraries were prepared by immunoSEQ multiplex PCR; TCRdb keeps only in-frame clonotypes and omits some of them. The sample carries some 680,000 clones, around 73% recorded once. This TCR was sampled from a woman aged 30 to 39 in good health. The sequenced sample consisted of memory CD4+ T cells sorted from blood. Stated subset: CD45RA-negative fraction. The chain employs TRBV2 and TRBJ1-5; possible D gene TRBD1, 5 bases. CDR3 bases: TGTGCCAGCAGTGAAGCGCTTCGGGACCAGCCCCAGCATTTT. This encodes CASSEALRDQPQHF. Variable domain in full (rest from reference TRBV2 and TRBJ1-5): EPEVTQTPSHQVTQMGQEVILRCVPISNHLYFYWYRQILGQKVEFLVSFYNNEISEKSEIFDDQFSVERPDGSNFTLKIRSTKLEDSAMYFCASSEALRDQPQHFGDGTRLSIL.